The present entry profiles one T cell receptor beta chain with its context. Looked up from germline, CDR1 is SGHDN and CDR2 is FVKESK. With V trimmed by 5 bases and J by 6 bases, 8 bases remained unmatched. The CDR3 length is 14 residues. These data originate in a study of blood T cell repertoires in COVID-19. The wider study: The United States, Italy and Spain supplied acute and convalescent COVID-19 samples. Sample material is recorded as cDNA or gDNA derived from T cells, B-cell-depleted T cells, or PBMCs.

Original processing notes: Amplification of reference gene primers provided the estimated nucleated cell counts. Clones were sequenced by immunoSEQ multiplex PCR, and TCRdb holds only the in-frame ones, with some missing. That table supplies the V and J calls and clone size; D and trimming were determined from the DNA. This sample carries 110,000 to 150,000 clones, just under 90% of them seen once, and the ten largest clones take more than 9.5%. Sequencing was performed on peripheral blood. This clonotype originated in an elderly woman with acute or convalescent COVID-19. The V and J genes are TRBV14 and TRBJ1-2; 8 bases line up with TRBD1. CDR3 sequence reads: CASSNLQGVHGYTF. The CDR3 DNA is TGTGCCAGCAGCAACTTACAGGGGGTACATGGCTACACCTTC.